Listed here are 26 T cell receptor beta chains from one sample, sequenced in a study of shared clonotypes between healthy human individuals. The protocol was immunoSEQ multiplex PCR, while the TCRdb copy is restricted to in-frame clones and leaves out a portion. Of about 750,000 clones in the sample, 80% to 95% were seen once. Naive CD8 cells lacked CD45RO and underwent positive selection for CCR7, leaving out terminally differentiated effector memory CD45RA+ cells. Sequenced input: naive CD8+ T cells sorted from blood. These receptors were obtained from a man aged 25-45 years in good health.

This chain uses TRBV7-9 with TRBJ2-2; 8 bases agree with TRBD2. In germline, CDR1 is SEHNR, CDR2 FQNEAQ (reference sequence). The ends lost 5 bases at V and 5 bases at J; junction bases unmatched: 10. The CDR3 totals 16 residues. CDR3 sequence: CASSVSGLGVTGELFF. Written as DNA, the CDR3 is TGTGCCAGCAGCGTCTCGGGACTAGGCGTAACCGGGGAGCTGTTTTTT.

The chain joins TRBV10-3 to TRBJ2-1; the D call may be TRBD1 or TRBD2 (7 bases each). This CDR3 has 16 amino acids. The ends were cut back, 3 bases at V and 2 bases at J, with 14 bases in the middle. The germline V gene has CDR1 ENHRY and CDR2 SYGVKD. The CDR3, as DNA: TGTGCCATCAGTGAAGGGGGCGGGAGCCCCTACAATGAGCAGTTCTTC. Its translation is CAISEGGGSPYNEQFF.

This clone was observed a single time. CDR3 amino acids: CASSLEGRGDPYEQYF. CDR3 coding DNA: TGCGCCAGCAGCTTGGAAGGCAGGGGTGATCCTTACGAGCAGTACTTC. The V gene is TRBV5-1, the J gene TRBJ2-7, with TRBD1 as a possible D gene (6 bases). Germline CDR1 and CDR2: SGHRS and YFSETQ. The CDR3 runs to 16 residues. Deletions cut 0 bases from V and 4 bases from J, with 17 bases between.

Written as DNA, the CDR3 is TGTGCCACCAGCACTAGGGACAGGGTCGGCTCCTACGAGCAGTACTTC. It is translated as CATSTRDRVGSYEQYF. The V gene is TRBV15, the J gene TRBJ2-7; 9 bases agree with TRBD1. CDR1 and CDR2 (germline): LNHNV, YYDKDF (reference sequence). V shed 4 bases, J shed 0 bases, and the junction held 7 bases outside the gene matches. The CDR3 consists of 16 residues.

Comments on this clone: At one end, the junction sequence differs from germline, possibly due to a read error. The chain has TRBV7-7 and TRBJ2-2, with D perhaps TRBD1 or TRBD2 (6 bases each). Germline lookup yields CDR1 SSHAT and CDR2 FNYEAQ (reference sequence). CDR3 size: 16 residues. The CDR3 region has the DNA TGTGCTAGCAGCTTGTCGGGGGCCCTTTACACCGGGGAGCTGTTTTTT. Protein: CASSLSGALYTGELFF.

The CDR3 DNA is TGTGCCAGCAGTCCTTATCAGGGGGCGCGAGGCTACACCTTC. Protein product: CASSPYQGARGYTF. The chain employs TRBV7-6 and TRBJ1-2; 8 bases align to TRBD1. V gave up 6 bases and J gave up 8 bases; unmatched junction bases: 11. The CDR3 is 14 amino acids. The germline gives CDR1 SGHVS, CDR2 FNYEAQ. The entire variable domain, with the rest obtained from reference TRBV7-6 and TRBJ1-2, is as follows: GAGVSQSPRYKVTKRGQDVALRCDPISGHVSLYWYRQALGQGPEFLTYFNYEAQQDKSGLPNDRFSAERPEGSISTLTIQRTEQRDSAMYRCASSPYQGARGYTFGSGTRLTVV.

Concerning this clone: The same CDR3 also results from other DNA sequences found in this sample. The rearrangement joins TRBV27 to TRBJ2-1; 13 bases fit TRBD2. Germline V gene data show CDR1 as MNHEY and CDR2 as SMNVEV (reference sequence). There are 15 residues in the CDR3. The junction had 4 bases not matched to a gene; V was cut back by 6 bases and J by 5 bases. The CDR3 is CASSSGTSGNNEQFF. As DNA, the CDR3 is TGTGCCAGCAGCAGCGGGACTAGCGGGAACAATGAGCAGTTCTTC.

The chain couples TRBV29-1 to TRBJ2-7, with TRBD1 as a possible D gene (5 bases). The CDR3 has 13 amino acids. Looked up from germline, CDR1 is SQVTM and CDR2 is ANQGSEA. V was clipped by 3 bases and J by 6 bases, with 15 bases between them. CDR3 nucleotides: TGCAGCGTTGAGACTCAGGGAAAGGGCGAGCAGTACTTC. The encoded protein is CSVETQGKGEQYF.

The chain couples TRBV5-6 to TRBJ2-7; a weak D match, TRBD2 (5 bases). Trimming stripped 4 bases from V and 6 bases from J, with 8 bases between. There are 11 residues in the CDR3. The germline gives CDR1 SGHDT, CDR2 YYEEEE. CDR3 bases: TGTGCCAGCAGCCCCGGAGGCGAGCAGTACTTC. Protein: CASSPGGEQYF.

The chain employs TRBV9 and TRBJ2-1, with TRBD2 identical over 7 bases. Germline loops: CDR1 SGDLS, CDR2 YYNGEE. The CDR3 has 17 residues. V lost 4 bases, J lost 8 bases, and 18 bases stayed unmatched. CDR3 loop: CASSPTGRSGNGDEQFF. The CDR3 DNA follows: TGTGCCAGCAGCCCTACGGGGAGGAGCGGGAATGGAGATGAGCAGTTCTTC.

DNA of the CDR3: TGTGCCAGCAGCAAAACCGGGACACCTTACAATGAGCAGTTCTTC. Amino acid sequence: CASSKTGTPYNEQFF. This chain uses TRBV7-9 with TRBJ2-1; maybe TRBD1 (6 bases). Trimming stripped 5 bases from V and 4 bases from J, with 15 bases between. The V gene's germline CDR1 is SEHNR and CDR2 FQNEAQ (reference sequence). The CDR3 extends over 15 amino acids.

The J gene is TRBJ2-5, the V gene TRBV14, with 7 bases matching TRBD1. This CDR3 contains 14 residues. V was clipped by 5 bases and J by 2 bases; unmatched bases: 5. Germline CDR1 reads SGHDN; CDR2 reads FVKESK. In DNA form, the CDR3 reads TGTGCCAGCAGCGACGACAGGGATCAAGAGACCCAGTACTTC. It codes for CASSDDRDQETQYF.

A remark on this clone: Additional DNA sequences in this sample encode the identical CDR3. V and J are TRBV2 and TRBJ1-2; D is unresolved. V was cut by 4 bases and J by 2 bases, with 8 bases left in between. Germline-derived CDR1 and CDR2 are SNHLY and FYNNEI. This CDR3 spans 13 amino acids. CDR3 sequence: CASSGRLNYGYTF. CDR3 bases: TGTGCCAGCAGTGGACGGTTGAACTATGGCTACACCTTC.

The CDR3 reads CSVGGLTDEQYF. CDR3 sequence (DNA): TGCAGCGTTGGAGGATTAACGGACGAGCAGTACTTC. The chain recombines TRBV29-1 with TRBJ2-7; D not resolved. V was clipped by 4 bases and J by 5 bases, with 12 bases between them. The CDR3 loop spans 12 amino acids. Germline-derived CDR1 and CDR2 are SQVTM and ANQGSEA.

The rearrangement uses TRBV18 and TRBJ2-2; TRBD2 aligns across 7 bases. Germline CDR1 KGHSH, CDR2 LQKENI. With 3 bases clipped from V and 0 bases from J, the junction kept 1 base outside the gene matches. The CDR3 consists of 15 residues. The CDR3 bases are TGTGCCAGCTCACCGGGACTATCGAACACCGGGGAGCTGTTTTTT. This translates into CASSPGLSNTGELFF.

The J gene is TRBJ2-7, the V gene TRBV30; maybe TRBD1 (6 bases). The CDR3 runs to 12 residues. The germline CDR1 and CDR2 sequences are GTSNPN and SVGIG (reference sequence). Trimming took 3 bases from V and 6 from J, leaving 12 bases between them. The CDR3 reads CAWRTQGSEQYF. The DNA for the CDR3 is TGTGCCTGGAGGACCCAGGGGAGCGAGCAGTACTTC.

DNA of the CDR3: TGTGCCAGCAGCGACGGGACAGCTGACGAAGCTTTCTTT. Its translation is CASSDGTADEAFF. This sequence joins TRBV7-3 and TRBJ1-1; 7 bases fit TRBD1. This CDR3 has 13 residues. With V trimmed by 5 bases and J by 8 bases, 8 bases remained unmatched. Germline-derived CDR1 and CDR2 are SGHTA and FQGTGA.

This chain links TRBV6-5 with TRBJ2-3; D might be TRBD2 (5 bases). The CDR3 length is 16 residues. The V end lost 0 bases, the J end lost 4 bases, and 14 bases lay between the germline ends. Per the germline V gene, CDR1 is MNHEY and CDR2 is SVGAGI. The CDR3 DNA follows: TGTGCCAGCAGTTACTCGAGACCCGCGGGCGCAGATACGCAGTATTTT. It specifies CASSYSRPAGADTQYF.

The rearrangement joins TRBV29-1 to TRBJ2-7; the D gene is possibly TRBD2 (5 bases). The CDR3 contains 13 residues. V lost 5 bases and J lost 0, with 11 bases in between. Germline V lookup: CDR1 SQVTM, CDR2 ANQGSEA. CDR3 sequence reads: CSVYEGNSYEQYF. The CDR3 DNA reads as TGCAGCGTTTACGAGGGAAACTCCTACGAGCAGTACTTC.

The chain joins TRBV27 to TRBJ2-7, with TRBD2 identical over 8 bases. The germline gives CDR1 MNHEY, CDR2 SMNVEV (reference sequence). There are 12 residues in the CDR3. V was pared by 6 bases and J by 4 bases, with 2 bases of the junction left unmatched. The CDR3 is CASRSSGYEQYF. CDR3 coding DNA: TGTGCCAGCAGGTCTAGCGGGTACGAGCAGTACTTC.

J is TRBJ2-7 and V is TRBV27; 7 bases match TRBD1. The CDR3 is 15 amino acids. CDR1 MNHEY and CDR2 SMNVEV come from the germline V gene (reference sequence). After removal of 5 bases from V and 1 base from J, the junction contained 8 bases not matched to a gene. CDR3 sequence reads: CASSRDSQLSYEQYF. DNA for the CDR3: TGTGCCAGCAGTAGGGACAGCCAACTTTCCTACGAGCAGTACTTC.

The chain employs TRBV7-9 and TRBJ2-2; possible D gene TRBD2, 6 bases. The CDR3 is 16 amino acids. V was shortened by 1 base and J by 1 base, with 10 bases between the two germline ends. Germline values: CDR1 SEHNR, CDR2 FQNEAQ (reference sequence). CDR3 sequence: CASSLVGGRNTGELFF. The CDR3, as DNA: TGTGCCAGCAGCTTAGTCGGGGGAAGGAACACCGGGGAGCTGTTTTTT.

V usage is TRBV4-3 and J usage is TRBJ2-1; unclear D gene. The CDR3 sequence is 16 residues long. Germline lookup yields CDR1 LGHNA and CDR2 YSLEER. The germline V and J ends were trimmed by 2 bases and 1 base, with 12 bases remaining between them. The DNA of the CDR3 is TGCGCCAGCAGCCAATCTGTCCTACCTTCCTACAATGAGCAGTTCTTC. Its protein product is CASSQSVLPSYNEQFF.

V usage is TRBV18 and J usage is TRBJ2-1; TRBD1 is a possible D gene (6 bases). CDR1 KGHSH and CDR2 LQKENI come from the germline V gene. Trimming left V 0 bases short and J 2 bases short, with 14 bases between. The CDR3 loop spans 17 amino acids. For the CDR3, the DNA is TGTGCCAGCTCACCACCATCGGACAGACGCGCCTACAATGAGCAGTTCTTC. This gives the protein CASSPPSDRRAYNEQFF.

This clone came up once. The chain carries TRBV7-9 and TRBJ2-7; D is unclear. Germline CDR1 and CDR2: SEHNR and FQNEAQ (reference sequence). Trimming took off 3 bases at V and 7 bases at J, with 16 bases between the two ends. This CDR3 contains 14 residues. CDR3 in amino acids: CASSFELFGYEQYF. The CDR3 nucleotides are TGTGCCAGCAGCTTCGAGCTGTTCGGGTATGAGCAGTACTTC. Filled out from reference TRBV7-9 and TRBJ2-7, the complete variable domain reads DTGVSQNPRHKITKRGQNVTFRCDPISEHNRLYWYRQTLGQGPEFLTYFQNEAQLEKSRLLSDRFSAERPKGSFSTLEIQRTEQGDSAMYLCASSFELFGYEQYFGPGTRLTVT.

The V and J genes are TRBV7-9 and TRBJ2-7; 7 bases are a match to TRBD2. After removal of 5 bases from V and 3 bases from J, the junction contained 4 bases not matched to a gene. CDR3 length: 13 amino acids. The germline CDR1 and CDR2 sequences are SEHNR and FQNEAQ (reference sequence). The CDR3 region is CASSERTSYEQYF. CDR3 nucleotide sequence: TGTGCCAGCAGCGAACGGACTAGCTACGAGCAGTACTTC. Variable domain in full (rest from reference TRBV7-9 and TRBJ2-7): DTGVSQNPRHKITKRGQNVTFRCDPISEHNRLYWYRQTLGQGPEFLTYFQNEAQLEKSRLLSDRFSAERPKGSFSTLEIQRTEQGDSAMYLCASSERTSYEQYFGPGTRLTVT.